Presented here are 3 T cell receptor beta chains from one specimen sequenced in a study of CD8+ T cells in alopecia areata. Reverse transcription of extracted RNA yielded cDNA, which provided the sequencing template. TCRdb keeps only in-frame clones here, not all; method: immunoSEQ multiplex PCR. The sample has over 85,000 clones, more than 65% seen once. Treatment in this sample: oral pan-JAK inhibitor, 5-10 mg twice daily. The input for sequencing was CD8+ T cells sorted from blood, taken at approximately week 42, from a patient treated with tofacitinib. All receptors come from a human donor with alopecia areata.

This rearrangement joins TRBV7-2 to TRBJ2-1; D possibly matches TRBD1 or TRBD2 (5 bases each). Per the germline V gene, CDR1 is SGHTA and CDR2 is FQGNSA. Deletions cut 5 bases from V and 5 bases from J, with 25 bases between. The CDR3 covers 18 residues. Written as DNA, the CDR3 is TGTGCCAGCAGCCTATGGGGCCTTACTAGAAGGGCCAACAATGAGCAGTTCTTC. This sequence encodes CASSLWGLTRRANNEQFF.

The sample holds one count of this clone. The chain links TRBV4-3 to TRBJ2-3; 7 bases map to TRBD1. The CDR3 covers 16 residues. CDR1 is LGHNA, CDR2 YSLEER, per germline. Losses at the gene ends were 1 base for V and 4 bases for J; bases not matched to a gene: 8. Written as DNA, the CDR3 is TGCGCCAGCAGCCAAGGATCAACAGGGGCTGCAGATACGCAGTATTTT. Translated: CASSQGSTGAADTQYF.

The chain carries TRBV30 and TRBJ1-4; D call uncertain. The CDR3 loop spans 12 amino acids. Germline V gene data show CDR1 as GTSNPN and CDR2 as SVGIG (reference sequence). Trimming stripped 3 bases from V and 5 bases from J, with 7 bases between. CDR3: CAWSTENEKLFF. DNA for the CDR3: TGTGCCTGGAGCACAGAGAATGAAAAACTGTTTTTT.